This T cell receptor beta chain was recorded in a study of blood T cell repertoires in COVID-19. Whole-study context: Both acute and convalescent COVID-19 samples were obtained from the United States, Italy and Spain. Sources were T cells, B-cell-depleted T cells, or PBMCs; the material itself was cDNA or gDNA.

As processed by the authors: Nucleated cell counts were estimated from reference gene primer amplification. This table comes from immunoSEQ multiplex PCR, and its TCRdb copy is limited to in-frame clones, with some not included. The V and J calls and clone size come from that table; D and trimming were worked out from the DNA. The table shows some 200,000 clones, with around nine tenths occurring only once. The germline V gene has CDR1 SGHVS and CDR2 FQNEAQ. Trimming pared 3 bases from V and 0 bases from J, leaving 9 bases between. The CDR3 length is 14 residues. This TCR came from a man aged 65 to 85 with acute or convalescent COVID-19. Sequences were obtained from peripheral blood. The chain carries TRBV7-8 and TRBJ2-7; perhaps TRBD2 as D (6 bases). CDR3 region: CASSFGSRSYEQYF. CDR3 nucleotides: TGTGCCAGCAGCTTCGGGAGCCGCTCCTACGAGCAGTACTTC. The entire variable domain, with the rest obtained from reference TRBV7-8 and TRBJ2-7, is as follows: GAGVSQSPRYKVAKRGQDVALRCDPISGHVSLFWYQQALGQGPEFLTYFQNEAQLDKSGLPSDRFFAERPEGSVSTLKIQRTQQEDSAVYLCASSFGSRSYEQYFGPGTRLTVT.